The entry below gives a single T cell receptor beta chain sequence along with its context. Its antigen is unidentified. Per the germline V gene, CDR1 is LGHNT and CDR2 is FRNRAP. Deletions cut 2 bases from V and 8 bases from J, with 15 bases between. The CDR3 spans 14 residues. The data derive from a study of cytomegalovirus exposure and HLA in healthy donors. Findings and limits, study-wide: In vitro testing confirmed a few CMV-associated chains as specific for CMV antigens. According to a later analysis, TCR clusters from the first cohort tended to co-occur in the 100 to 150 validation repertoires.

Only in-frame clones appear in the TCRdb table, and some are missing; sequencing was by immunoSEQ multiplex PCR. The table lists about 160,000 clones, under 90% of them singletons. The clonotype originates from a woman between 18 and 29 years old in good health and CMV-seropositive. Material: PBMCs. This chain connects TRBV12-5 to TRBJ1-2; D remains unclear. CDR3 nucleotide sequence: TGTGCTAGTGGTTTGTTGGCAGTACCAATCGGCTACACCTTC. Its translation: CASGLLAVPIGYTF. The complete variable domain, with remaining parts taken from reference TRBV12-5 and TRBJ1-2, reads DARVTQTPRHKVTEMGQEVTMRCQPILGHNTVFWYRQTMMQGLELLAYFRNRAPLDDSGMPKDRFSAEMPDATLATLKIQPSEPRDSAVYFCASGLLAVPIGYTFGSGTRLTVV.